Presented here are 16 T cell receptor beta chains from one specimen sequenced in a study of patients and donors after allogeneic stem cell transplantation. TCRdb itself ran the RT-PCR reads through MiXCR, one entry per CDR3 protein. Of fewer than 25,000 distinct CDR3 sequences in the sample, roughly two fifths were seen once. The sequenced sample consisted of blood, either unsorted or a sorted T cell fraction (not recorded which). These receptors were obtained from a human donor who was either an allogeneic HSCT recipient or a stem cell or donor lymphocyte infusion donor (not recorded which). It is not recorded whose cells these are; they may come from a transplant donor.

The V gene is TRBV5-5, the J gene TRBJ1-4; 7 bases align to TRBD1. The CDR3 sequence is 16 residues long. With V trimmed by 0 bases and J by 5 bases, 7 bases remained unmatched. The germline V gene encodes CDR1 SGHKS and CDR2 YYEKEE (reference sequence). CDR3 coding DNA: TGTGCCAGCAGCTTGGCGTACGGGACAGCGAATGAAAAACTGTTTTTT. It codes for CASSLAYGTANEKLFF.

This clonotype was seen a handful of times. The CDR3 bases are TGCGCCAGCAGCTTGGCCAGTCCGAACACTGAAGCTTTCTTT. Protein: CASSLASPNTEAFF. The chain recombines TRBV5-1 with TRBJ1-1, with D hard to call. This CDR3 spans 14 amino acids. Germline V lookup: CDR1 SGHRS, CDR2 YFSETQ. V lost 0 bases to trimming and J lost 1 base, with 7 bases between them.

This clonotype has more than one count but fewer than ten. The V call is TRBV20-1, the J call TRBJ2-1, with D hard to call. Germline lookup yields CDR1 DFQATT and CDR2 SNEGSKA (reference sequence). CDR3 length equals 11 residues. V lost 5 bases and J lost 7, with 9 bases in between. The CDR3 loop reads CSASTENEQFF. DNA of the CDR3: TGCAGTGCTTCGACTGAGAATGAGCAGTTCTTC.

The table lists this clonotype with a few counts. V gene TRBV5-6 combines with J gene TRBJ2-2; D is possibly TRBD1 (6 bases). The CDR3 has 15 residues. V dropped 3 bases and J dropped 3 bases, with 12 bases sitting between them. Looked up from germline, CDR1 is SGHDT and CDR2 is YYEEEE. In DNA, the CDR3 is TGTGCCAGCAGCTACGGGACACCTCACACCGGGGAGCTGTTTTTT. Protein product: CASSYGTPHTGELFF. Complete variable domain (other parts from reference TRBV5-6 and TRBJ2-2): DAGVTQSPTHLIKTRGQQVTLRCSPKSGHDTVSWYQQALGQGPQFIFQYYEEEERQRGNFPDRFSGHQFPNYSSELNVNALLLGDSALYLCASSYGTPHTGELFFGEGSRLTVL.

The gene calls are TRBV7-9 and TRBJ1-4; TRBD1 aligns across 7 bases. V gave up 1 base and J gave up 8 bases; unmatched junction bases: 10. The CDR3 spans 16 residues. CDR1 is SEHNR and CDR2 is FQNEAQ in the germline V gene (reference sequence). CDR3 protein: CASSLGDREQGEKLFF. As DNA, the CDR3 is TGTGCCAGCAGCTTAGGCGACAGGGAGCAGGGCGAAAAACTGTTTTTT.

This clonotype occurred a few times. This chain links TRBV28 with TRBJ1-5; D perhaps matches TRBD1 (6 bases). Trimming stripped 3 bases from V and 4 bases from J, with 10 bases between. The CDR3 consists of 14 residues. Germline-derived CDR1 and CDR2 are MDHEN and SYDVKM. The CDR3 DNA reads as TGTGCCAGCAGTTTTGGGGGGACAAATCAGCCCCAGCATTTT. Amino acids: CASSFGGTNQPQHF.

In its sample, this clonotype was seen a few times. This chain uses TRBV7-2 with TRBJ1-6, with 10 nucleotides matching TRBD1. The CDR3 sequence is 14 residues long. Germline CDR1 SGHTA, CDR2 FQGNSA. With 5 bases clipped from V and 9 bases from J, the junction kept 4 bases outside the gene matches. The CDR3 region is CASSPGQGGSPLHF. CDR3 bases: TGTGCCAGCAGCCCAGGACAGGGGGGTTCACCCCTCCACTTT.

This clonotype was seen more than once but under ten times. The J gene is TRBJ1-2, the V gene TRBV20-1, with 10 nucleotides matching TRBD1. CDR3 length: 12 residues. The germline V gene has CDR1 DFQATT and CDR2 SNEGSKA (reference sequence). With V trimmed by 5 bases and J by 8 bases, 5 bases remained unmatched. CDR3 in DNA: TGCAGTGCTCTAGACAGGGGGCCGGGCTACACCTTC. Amino acid sequence: CSALDRGPGYTF.

This clonotype was detected a few times. The chain uses TRBV5-4 and TRBJ2-7; D is ambiguous. The CDR3 has 14 residues. V shed 4 bases and J shed 7 bases, with 18 bases lying between them. Germline-derived CDR1 and CDR2 are SGHNT and YYREEE (reference sequence). The CDR3 DNA reads as TGTGCCAGCAGCATCGGACCGAGCCTATGGGAGCAGTACTTC. Translation: CASSIGPSLWEQYF.

This clonotype was seen ten or more times. The genes are TRBV4-1 and TRBJ1-5; D might be TRBD1 (5 bases). Germline CDR1 reads MGHRA; CDR2 reads YSYEKL. Trimming took 0 bases from V and 3 from J, leaving 12 bases between them. The CDR3 runs to 16 residues. The CDR3 region is CASSQEEAGLNQPQHF. The DNA for the CDR3 is TGCGCCAGCAGCCAAGAAGAGGCGGGGCTCAATCAGCCCCAGCATTTT.

This clonotype was found a few times. The V call is TRBV5-8, the J call TRBJ2-1; TRBD2 agrees at 7 bases. The CDR3 spans 15 residues. V lost 1 base, J lost 8 bases, and 9 bases stayed unmatched. The germline gives CDR1 SGHTS, CDR2 YDEGEE. The CDR3 DNA reads as TGTGCCAGCAGCTTGCCCCCAGCGGGAATGGATGAGCAGTTCTTC. It yields the protein CASSLPPAGMDEQFF.

This rearrangement joins TRBV27 to TRBJ2-2; 7 bases align to TRBD1. The CDR3 is made up of 13 amino acids. Germline CDR1 and CDR2: MNHEY and SMNVEV (reference sequence). The V gene end was trimmed by 7 bases and the J gene end by 3 bases; junction bases not matched to a gene: 2. CDR3 residues: CASIGGYTGELFF. The CDR3 DNA sequence: TGTGCCAGCATAGGGGGCTACACCGGGGAGCTGTTTTTT.

This rearrangement joins TRBV5-1 to TRBJ2-7, with D perhaps given as TRBD1 or TRBD2 (5 bases each). CDR1 and CDR2 from the germline V gene are SGHRS and YFSETQ. V was pared by 7 bases and J by 3 bases, with 20 bases between. This CDR3 has 15 residues. CDR3 in DNA: TGCGCCAGCCGCCTGAATATGGGGGTTCTCTACGAGCAGTACTTC. It is translated as CASRLNMGVLYEQYF.

The chain recombines TRBV6-6 with TRBJ2-3, with D perhaps assigned TRBD1 or TRBD2 (5 bases each). With 0 bases removed from V and 6 bases from J, the gap between germline ends came to 16 bases. Germline V gene data show CDR1 as MNHNY and CDR2 as SVGAGI (reference sequence). There are 16 residues in the CDR3. The CDR3 loop is CASSYSKVGREDTQYF. The CDR3, as DNA: TGTGCCAGCAGTTACTCGAAGGTTGGCAGGGAGGATACGCAGTATTTT.

The chain employs TRBV4-2 and TRBJ2-2, with D tentatively TRBD2 (5 bases). CDR3 length: 13 residues. Trimming pared 11 bases from V and 0 bases from J, leaving 10 bases between. Germline V gives CDR1 LGHNA, CDR2 YNFKEQ. This chain's CDR3 is CASAGPNTGELFF. The CDR3 DNA follows: TGTGCCTCGGCGGGTCCGAACACCGGGGAGCTGTTTTTT.

This clonotype was seen a handful of times. The CDR3 loop is CASSFGIDYGYTF. CDR3 in DNA: TGCGCCAGCAGCTTCGGGATCGACTATGGCTACACCTTC. The rearrangement joins TRBV4-1 to TRBJ1-2; no clear D gene. The ends were cut back, 5 bases at V and 3 bases at J, with 10 bases in the middle. This CDR3 spans 13 amino acids. Germline V gene data show CDR1 as MGHRA and CDR2 as YSYEKL.